This T cell receptor (beta chain) was observed in a study of T cell responses to AZD1222 COVID-19 vaccine. Study results and caveats: The span of vaccine-associated CD4 TCRs extended across spike, with dominance at 160-218 and 743-854. Mostly white British, mostly female donors; authors suggested clonal diversity may be underestimated.

Turning to this clone: Its cognate antigen is unknown.

Pooled together were second doses at about 4 or about 12 weeks. Clones were sequenced by immunoSEQ multiplex PCR, and TCRdb holds only the in-frame ones, with some missing. The data contain about 110,000 clones, about 90% of them singletons. The CDR3 runs to 12 residues. Trimming removed 6 bases from V and 5 bases from J, with 10 bases in between. Germline V gene data show CDR1 as MNHEY and CDR2 as SVGAGI. This sequence was found in an adult who received the AZD1222 COVID-19 vaccine. This specimen was peripheral blood, taken 28 days after the second AZD1222 dose. V gene TRBV6-5 combines with J gene TRBJ1-2; D unresolved. The CDR3: CASRDDLYGYTF. The CDR3 bases are TGTGCCAGCAGAGATGACTTGTATGGCTACACCTTC.